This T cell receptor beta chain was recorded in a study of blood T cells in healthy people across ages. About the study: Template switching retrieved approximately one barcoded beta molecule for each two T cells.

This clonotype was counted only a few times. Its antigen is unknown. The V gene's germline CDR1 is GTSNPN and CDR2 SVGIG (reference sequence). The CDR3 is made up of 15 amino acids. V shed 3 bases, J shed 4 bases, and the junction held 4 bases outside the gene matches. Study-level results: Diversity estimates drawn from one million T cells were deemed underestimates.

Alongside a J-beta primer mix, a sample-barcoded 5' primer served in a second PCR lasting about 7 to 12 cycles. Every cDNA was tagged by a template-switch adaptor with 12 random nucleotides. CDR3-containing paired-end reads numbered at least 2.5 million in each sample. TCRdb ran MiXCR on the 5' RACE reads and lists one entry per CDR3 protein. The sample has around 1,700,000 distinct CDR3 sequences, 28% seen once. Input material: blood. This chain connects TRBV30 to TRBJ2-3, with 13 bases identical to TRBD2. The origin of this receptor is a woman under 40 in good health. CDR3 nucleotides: TGTGCCTGGAGGGGACTAGCGGGGAGATCAGATACGCAGTATTTT. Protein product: CAWRGLAGRSDTQYF.